The next 23 T cell receptor beta chains were all read from a single sample in a study of human T cells and chemical hapten exposure. Time point reported: pre-sensitization, week 0. Described treatment: therapeutic diphenylcyclopropenone sensitization with weekly scalp DPC. Using its own MiXCR run on the RACE reads, TCRdb lists one record per CDR3 protein. The sample shows tens of thousands of distinct CDR3 sequences, about 15% of them seen only once. The source was whole blood, collected in connection with sensitization to the hapten diphenylcyclopropenone (DPC). The origin of the receptors is a woman between 50 and 59 years old with alopecia areata. Some clones in this sample may be carry-over from other donors' samples.

Many counts were recorded for this clonotype. CDR3 sequence reads: CASSLGADRGRNQPQHF. The DNA for the CDR3 is TGTGCCAGCTCACTAGGGGCGGACAGGGGCAGGAATCAGCCCCAGCATTTT. The rearrangement links TRBV18 to TRBJ1-5; 9 nucleotides match TRBD1. The germline CDR1 and CDR2 sequences are KGHSH and LQKENI. The CDR3 has 17 amino acids. The J segment lost 4 bases and the V segment lost 4 bases, leaving 11 bases of the junction unmatched.

The V gene is TRBV10-2, the J gene TRBJ2-1; 12 bases match TRBD2. The V and J ends lost 6 bases and 8 bases, in that order; junction bases with no gene match: 2. The germline V gene has CDR1 WSHSY and CDR2 SAAADI. The CDR3 has 13 residues. CDR3 in amino acids: CASRTSGSYEQFF. The CDR3 nucleotides read TGCGCCAGCAGGACTAGCGGGAGCTATGAGCAGTTCTTC.

Only a few counts were recorded for this clonotype. The J gene is TRBJ2-5, the V gene TRBV4-3, with D maybe TRBD2 (5 bases). The CDR3 extends over 15 amino acids. From germline, CDR1 is LGHNA and CDR2 YSLEER. V gave up 0 bases and J gave up 4 bases, with 12 bases separating them. The CDR3 is CASSQDFTRPETQYF. The CDR3 bases are TGCGCCAGCAGCCAAGATTTTACTAGGCCAGAGACCCAGTACTTC.

This clonotype has a count of ten or more. J is TRBJ1-2 and V is TRBV3-1; D might be TRBD1 (5 bases). CDR1 is LGHDT and CDR2 is YNNKEL in the germline V gene (reference sequence). The length of the CDR3 is 15 residues. V lost 1 base and J 3 bases, leaving 12 bases between the germline ends. The DNA of the CDR3 is TGTGCCAGCAGCCAAGGGACCCAGGGCTACTATGGCTACACCTTC. This encodes CASSQGTQGYYGYTF.

The chain employs TRBV2 and TRBJ2-5; 7 bases line up with TRBD2. The V segment lost 7 bases and the J segment 1 base; nucleotides outside the gene matches: 6. The CDR3 length is 14 residues. In germline, CDR1 is SNHLY, CDR2 FYNNEI. The CDR3 DNA is TGTGCCAGCATTTTAGCGGGCCTCCAAGAGACCCAGTACTTC. Amino acid sequence: CASILAGLQETQYF. Drawing the rest from reference TRBV2 and TRBJ2-5, the complete variable domain is EPEVTQTPSHQVTQMGQEVILRCVPISNHLYFYWYRQILGQKVEFLVSFYNNEISEKSEIFDDQFSVERPDGSNFTLKIRSTKLEDSAMYFCASILAGLQETQYFGPGTRLLVL.

This clonotype showed up just a few times. This chain connects TRBV20-1 to TRBJ2-7; 7 nucleotides align to TRBD2. The CDR3 length is 17 residues. The trim removed 6 bases at V and 0 bases at J, leaving 17 bases unmatched. Germline CDR1 reads DFQATT; CDR2 reads SNEGSKA (reference sequence). CDR3 region: CSANQGTGGISSYEQYF. CDR3 nucleotide sequence: TGCAGTGCAAACCAGGGAACGGGGGGTATATCCTCCTACGAGCAGTACTTC.

V gene TRBV6-2 or TRBV6-3 combines with J gene TRBJ2-4; no clear D. The V gene's germline CDR1 is MNHEY and CDR2 SVGEGT. Trimming took 2 bases from V and 0 from J, leaving 11 bases between them. The CDR3 has 16 amino acids. The CDR3 sequence: CASSYGGTLAKNIQYF. In DNA, the CDR3 is TGTGCCAGCAGTTACGGCGGCACATTAGCCAAAAACATTCAGTACTTC.

The chain uses TRBV4-3 and TRBJ1-2; D is uncertain. This CDR3 has 13 amino acids. V was clipped by 0 bases and J by 7 bases, with 9 bases between them. Germline V gene data show CDR1 as LGHNA and CDR2 as YSLEER. The CDR3 region has the DNA TGCGCCAGCAGCCAAGAAATCGGAGCTGGCTACACCTTC. This translates into CASSQEIGAGYTF.

This clonotype was picked up a small number of times. The chain uses TRBV29-1 and TRBJ2-1, with D unclear. The V and J ends lost 6 bases and 1 base respectively, with 10 bases between them. The CDR3 length is 13 residues. The germline V gene encodes CDR1 SQVTM and CDR2 ANQGSEA. In DNA, the CDR3 is TGCAGCGTCGCCTTGAGGTCCTACAATGAGCAGTTCTTC. Amino acids: CSVALRSYNEQFF.

The chain combines TRBV19 with TRBJ1-4; a weak D match, TRBD1 (6 bases). The length of the CDR3 is 15 residues. V lost 7 bases and J 5 bases, leaving 17 bases between the germline ends. CDR1 and CDR2 (germline): LNHDA, SQIVND (reference sequence). CDR3 bases: TGTGCCAGTACCCCAAGTATCAGGGGCAATGAAAAACTGTTTTTT. Protein product: CASTPSIRGNEKLFF.

There are a few counts of this clonotype. The J gene is TRBJ2-2, the V gene TRBV5-1; D ambiguous. The CDR3 spans 15 residues. Looked up from germline, CDR1 is SGHRS and CDR2 is YFSETQ. Trimming took 2 bases from V and 2 from J, leaving 10 bases between them. CDR3 sequence reads: CASSLRQANTGELFF. DNA of the CDR3: TGCGCCAGCAGCTTACGCCAAGCAAACACCGGGGAGCTGTTTTTT.

This clonotype was seen a handful of times. The chain recombines TRBV19 with TRBJ2-1; TRBD2 matches at 13 bases. V was clipped by 3 bases and J by 8 bases; unmatched bases: 4. Germline-derived CDR1 and CDR2 are LNHDA and SQIVND (reference sequence). The CDR3 loop spans 15 amino acids. CDR3 bases: TGTGCCAGTAGTATTTGGACTAGCGGGAGTGATGAGCAGTTCTTC. Its translation: CASSIWTSGSDEQFF.

This clonotype showed up just a few times. The chain links TRBV24-1 to TRBJ2-1, with 14 bases that match TRBD2. V gave up 3 bases and J gave up 0 bases; unmatched junction bases: 6. The CDR3 extends over 19 amino acids. Germline V gives CDR1 KGHDR, CDR2 SFDVKD. CDR3 nucleotides: TGTGCCACCAGTGATCCGGGACTAGCGGGAGAGAGCTCCTACAATGAGCAGTTCTTC. This gives the protein CATSDPGLAGESSYNEQFF.

In its sample, this clonotype was seen a few times. The CDR3 DNA reads TGTGCCAGCAGCTCGCCCAGGATCCTCCCGGGTACATTCGCTGAAGCTTTCTTT. Its translation: CASSSPRILPGTFAEAFF. The chain joins TRBV7-2 to TRBJ1-1; D unclear. Between the trimmed V and J ends, which lost 4 bases and 6 bases, there was a span of 27 bases. This CDR3 has 18 residues. Germline CDR1 and CDR2: SGHTA and FQGNSA.

This clonotype was seen repeatedly, ten times or more. The chain joins TRBV29-1 to TRBJ1-2, with a tentative D call TRBD1 (5 bases). Per the germline V gene, CDR1 is SQVTM and CDR2 is ANQGSEA. V dropped 8 bases and J dropped 4 bases, with 14 bases sitting between them. The CDR3 is 12 residues long. CDR3: CSTRIGTYGYTF. The CDR3 nucleotides read TGCAGCACCCGGATAGGGACCTATGGCTACACCTTC.

This clonotype was seen repeatedly, ten times or more. The rearrangement uses TRBV11-2 and TRBJ1-1; 8 nucleotides line up with TRBD1. CDR1 and CDR2 (germline): SGHAT, FQNNGV. Germline trimming cut 5 bases from V and 5 bases from J; bases unmatched to any gene: 7. The CDR3 is 14 amino acids. The CDR3: CASSPDRVRTEAFF. As DNA, the CDR3 is TGTGCCAGCAGCCCGGACAGGGTAAGAACTGAAGCTTTCTTT.

The chain is built from TRBV28 and TRBJ2-3; 7 bases agree with TRBD1. The CDR3 totals 15 residues. V shed 5 bases and J 1 base; nucleotides not matched to a gene: 6. Germline CDR1 reads MDHEN; CDR2 reads SYDVKM. The CDR3 loop reads CASSATRGRTDTQYF. CDR3 nucleotides: TGTGCCAGCAGTGCGACGAGGGGGCGCACAGATACGCAGTATTTT.

This sequence joins TRBV29-1 and TRBJ2-7, with 9 bases matching TRBD1. V lost 4 bases to trimming and J lost 6 bases; unmatched junction nucleotides: 10. The CDR3 sequence is 14 residues long. Germline CDR1 is SQVTM and CDR2 is ANQGSEA. This CDR3 is CSVAGDRVSSEQYF. CDR3 in DNA: TGCAGCGTTGCCGGGGACAGGGTATCTTCCGAGCAGTACTTC.

This clonotype was observed a handful of times. The chain combines TRBV7-2 with TRBJ2-7; the match to TRBD2 covers 8 bases. CDR1 and CDR2 (germline): SGHTA, FQGNSA. CDR3 length equals 16 residues. V was clipped by 1 base and J by 2 bases; unmatched bases: 7. CDR3 bases: TGTGCCAGCAGCTTAGGAGCGGGGGCGAACGCCTACGAGCAGTACTTC. Encoded protein: CASSLGAGANAYEQYF.

This clonotype was seen a handful of times. The V and J genes are TRBV20-1 and TRBJ1-4; no firm D call. CDR3 size: 16 residues. Germline loops: CDR1 DFQATT, CDR2 SNEGSKA (reference sequence). Trimming stripped 0 bases from V and 5 bases from J, with 16 bases between. DNA for the CDR3: TGCAGTGCTAGAGATTCGGGGAGGGTCCTAAATGAAAAACTGTTTTTT. Encoded protein: CSARDSGRVLNEKLFF.

This clonotype was counted only a few times. The chain is built from TRBV7-9 and TRBJ2-1; maybe TRBD1 (6 bases). The CDR3 covers 14 residues. The V gene lost 5 bases and the J gene lost 13 bases, with 21 bases spanning the gap. CDR1 and CDR2 from the germline V gene are SEHNR and FQNEAQ (reference sequence). The CDR3: CASSPKPGTTTQFF. The CDR3 DNA reads TGTGCCAGCAGCCCCAAGCCCGGGACAACCACCCAGTTCTTC.

This clonotype was seen only a few times. This chain joins TRBV19 and TRBJ1-5; possible D gene TRBD1, 5 bases. The CDR3 sequence is 16 residues long. Trimming took 7 bases from V and 3 from J, leaving 19 bases between them. Germline V gene lookup returns CDR1 LNHDA and CDR2 SQIVND (reference sequence). The CDR3, as DNA: TGTGCCAGTACCTCCGAAAGGGGACGGGACAATCAGCCCCAGCATTTT. It codes for CASTSERGRDNQPQHF.

This clonotype came up a few times. The rearrangement uses TRBV28 and TRBJ1-5; no clear D. V dropped 5 bases and J dropped 7 bases, with 15 bases sitting between them. This CDR3 has 14 amino acids. Germline lookup yields CDR1 MDHEN and CDR2 SYDVKM. In nucleotides, the CDR3 is TGTGCCAGCAGTCCCGAAGTGGGGAGACAGCCCCAGCATTTT. It is translated as CASSPEVGRQPQHF.